This TCR beta chain was sequenced for a study of healthy donors' naive CD4 and CD8 T cells. Across the study: For TCR alpha, new primers spanned all functional IMGT alpha genes.

Of note for this clonotype: Its antigen is not known.

Each TCR library used around 540 ng of total RNA and a linear amplification protocol. From the reads, TCRdb called clonotypes with MiXCR, one entry per CDR3 protein. Of 150,000 to 200,000 distinct CDR3 sequences listed, 65% to 75% were seen once; the top ten hold about 2.1%. Overall study results and limits: The study did not address homeostatic proliferation effects in naive T cells. Reportedly, most V and J gene segments showed naive CD4+ versus CD8+ bias.

The CDR3 has 14 amino acids. The germline V gene encodes CDR1 LNHDA and CDR2 SQIVND (reference sequence). Trimming took 4 bases from V and 4 from J, leaving 11 bases between them. The sequence was obtained from a pool of human donors in good health; the sample pools cells from several healthy donors. This chain uses TRBV19 with TRBJ2-1; tentatively, D is TRBD1 (6 bases). The sample was naive CD4+ and CD8+ T cells sorted from blood, pooled from several donors. The CDR3 reads CASSTQGGYNEQFF. In DNA, the CDR3 is TGTGCCAGTAGTACACAGGGCGGGTACAATGAGCAGTTCTTC.